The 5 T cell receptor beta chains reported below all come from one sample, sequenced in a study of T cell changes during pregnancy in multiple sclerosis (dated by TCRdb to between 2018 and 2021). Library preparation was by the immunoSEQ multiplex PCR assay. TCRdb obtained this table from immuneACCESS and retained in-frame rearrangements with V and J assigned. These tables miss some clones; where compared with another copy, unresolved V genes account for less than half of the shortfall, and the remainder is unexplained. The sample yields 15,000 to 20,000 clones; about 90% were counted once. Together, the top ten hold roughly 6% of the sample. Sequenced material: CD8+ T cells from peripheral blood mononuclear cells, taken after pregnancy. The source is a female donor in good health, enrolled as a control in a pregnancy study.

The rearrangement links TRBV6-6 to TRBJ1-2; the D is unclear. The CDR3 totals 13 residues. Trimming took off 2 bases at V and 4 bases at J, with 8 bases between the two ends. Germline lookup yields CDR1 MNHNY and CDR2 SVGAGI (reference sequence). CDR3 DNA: TGTGCCAGCAGTTACGGGCCCTTCTATGGCTACACCTTC. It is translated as CASSYGPFYGYTF.

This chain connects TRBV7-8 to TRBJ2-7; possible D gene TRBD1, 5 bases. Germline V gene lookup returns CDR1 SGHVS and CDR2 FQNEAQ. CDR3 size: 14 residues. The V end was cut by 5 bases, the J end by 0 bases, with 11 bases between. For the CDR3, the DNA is TGTGCCAGCAGCCCCACCCAGGGCTCCTACGAGCAGTACTTC. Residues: CASSPTQGSYEQYF.

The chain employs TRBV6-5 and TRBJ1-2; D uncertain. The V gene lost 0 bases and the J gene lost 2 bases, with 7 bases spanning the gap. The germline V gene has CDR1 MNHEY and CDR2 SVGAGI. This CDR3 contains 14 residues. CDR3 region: CASSYSALNYGYTF. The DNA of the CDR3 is TGTGCCAGCAGTTACTCTGCACTGAACTATGGCTACACCTTC.

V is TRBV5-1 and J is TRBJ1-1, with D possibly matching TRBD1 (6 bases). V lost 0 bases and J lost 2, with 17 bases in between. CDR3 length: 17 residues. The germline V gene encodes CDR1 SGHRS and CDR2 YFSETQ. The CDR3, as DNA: TGCGCCAGCAGCTTGGTAGCAGGGGAATGGCTTAACACTGAAGCTTTCTTT. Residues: CASSLVAGEWLNTEAFF.

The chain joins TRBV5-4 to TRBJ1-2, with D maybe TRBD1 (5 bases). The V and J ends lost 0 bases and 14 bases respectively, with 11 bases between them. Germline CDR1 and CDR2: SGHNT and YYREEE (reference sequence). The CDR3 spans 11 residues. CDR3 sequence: CASSLGGVQTF. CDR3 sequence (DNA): TGTGCCAGCAGCTTGGGGGGGGTGCAAACCTTC.